The 21 T cell receptor beta chains listed next were all sequenced from one sample in a study of identical twins. TCRdb recomputed calls from the 5' RACE reads with MiXCR, one row per CDR3 protein. The sample has 200,000 to 250,000 distinct CDR3 sequences; over 5.5% are singletons. These same records also appear under a second study, on T cells expressing NK-cell markers.

The sequenced sample consisted of CD8+ T cells sorted from blood. The receptors were gathered from a woman aged 18 to 35 in good health.

This clonotype was observed many times. This sequence joins TRBV29-1 and TRBJ2-5; 13 bases are a match to TRBD2. The junction had 1 base not matched to a gene; V was cut back by 2 bases and J by 1 base. This CDR3 has 15 amino acids. Per germline, CDR1 SQVTM and CDR2 ANQGSEA. The CDR3 reads CSVETSGRGQETQYF. As DNA, the CDR3 is TGCAGCGTTGAAACTAGCGGGAGGGGCCAAGAGACCCAGTACTTC.

V gene TRBV10-2 combines with J gene TRBJ2-7; 8 bases are shared with TRBD2. The CDR3 length is 14 residues. The junction had 6 bases not matched to a gene; V was cut back by 7 bases and J by 1 base. From germline, CDR1 is WSHSY and CDR2 SAAADI. This CDR3 reads CASIDREGSYEQYF. CDR3 nucleotides: TGCGCCAGCATTGATCGGGAGGGTTCCTACGAGCAGTACTTC.

The rearrangement uses TRBV5-1 and TRBJ1-2, with unresolved D. The CDR3 has 13 residues. V shed 0 bases and J shed 5 bases, with 8 bases lying between them. Germline-derived CDR1 and CDR2 are SGHRS and YFSETQ. As DNA, the CDR3 is TGCGCCAGCAGCTTGGTGCGGGGATATGGCTACACCTTC. Amino acid sequence: CASSLVRGYGYTF.

This clonotype was seen more than once but under ten times. The chain combines TRBV6-5 with TRBJ1-4; no clear D gene. The germline V gene has CDR1 MNHEY and CDR2 SVGAGI. This CDR3 is built from 13 residues. The ends were cut back, 4 bases at V and 7 bases at J, with 10 bases in the middle. Here the CDR3 reads CASSWEWGEKLFF. The CDR3 nucleotides read TGTGCCAGCAGTTGGGAGTGGGGTGAAAAACTGTTTTTT.

The chain uses TRBV27 and TRBJ1-4; no reliable D call. Trimming removed 2 bases at V and 10 bases at J, with 5 bases between. CDR1 is MNHEY, CDR2 SMNVEV, per germline (reference sequence). This CDR3 has 11 amino acids. CDR3 protein: CASSLGGKLFF. The CDR3 DNA follows: TGTGCCAGCAGTTTAGGCGGAAAACTGTTTTTT. Looking up the rest from reference TRBV27 and TRBJ1-4 gives the full variable domain: EAQVTQNPRYLITVTGKKLTVTCSQNMNHEYMSWYRQDPGLGLRQIYYSMNVEVTDKGDVPEGYKVSRKEKRNFPLILESPSPNQTSLYFCASSLGGKLFFGSGTQLSVL.

This clonotype was observed a few times. The chain has TRBV6-1 and TRBJ2-7; D possibly matches TRBD1 or TRBD2 (5 bases each). Deletions cut 4 bases from V and 2 bases from J, with 15 bases between. Germline V lookup: CDR1 MNHNS, CDR2 SASEGT. The CDR3 consists of 15 residues. The CDR3 DNA follows: TGTGCCAGCAGTGGGCCGGGGACCAATGCCTACGAGCAGTACTTC. It codes for CASSGPGTNAYEQYF.

This clonotype appeared many times. The chain uses TRBV29-1 and TRBJ2-1, with TRBD2 matching 14 bases. CDR1 and CDR2 (germline): SQVTM, ANQGSEA. V shed 6 bases, J shed 5 bases, and the junction held 3 bases outside the gene matches. This CDR3 comprises 14 residues. The CDR3 spells CSVRTSGRHNEQFF. The CDR3 DNA reads TGCAGCGTGAGGACTAGCGGGAGGCACAATGAGCAGTTCTTC.

This clonotype appeared many times. The chain is built from TRBV6-2 or TRBV6-3 and TRBJ2-7, with a possible D match to TRBD2 (7 bases). Germline lookup yields CDR1 MNHEY and CDR2 SVGEGT. Trimming took 0 bases from V and 4 from J, leaving 13 bases between them. The CDR3 consists of 15 residues. Here the CDR3 reads CASSYSPGGLYEQYF. CDR3 DNA sequence: TGTGCCAGCAGTTACTCCCCGGGGGGCCTATACGAGCAGTACTTC.

This clonotype occurred many times. The chain couples TRBV6-5 to TRBJ1-1; no definite D call. The CDR3 loop spans 14 amino acids. The V gene's germline CDR1 is MNHEY and CDR2 SVGAGI. V lost 2 bases to trimming and J lost 4 bases, with 11 bases between them. The CDR3 is CASSYGPRFTEAFF. DNA for the CDR3: TGTGCCAGCAGTTACGGACCCAGGTTCACTGAAGCTTTCTTT.

This clonotype was seen at least ten times. The chain recombines TRBV29-1 with TRBJ2-7, with D possibly matching TRBD1 (5 bases). The CDR3 has 12 residues. The V end lost 2 bases, the J end lost 4 bases, and 9 bases lay between the germline ends. The germline V gene encodes CDR1 SQVTM and CDR2 ANQGSEA. This CDR3 reads CSVESRGYEQYF. The CDR3 nucleotides read TGCAGCGTTGAATCTAGGGGATACGAGCAGTACTTC.

This clonotype has ten or more counts. The CDR3 DNA reads as TGTGCCAGCCGGGGGGCGGGTGCGAATGAGCAGTTCTTC. Translating gives CASRGAGANEQFF. The rearrangement uses TRBV12-3 or TRBV12-4 and TRBJ2-1; a possible D gene is TRBD2 (7 bases). This CDR3 is 13 amino acids long. The V end was cut by 8 bases, the J end by 7 bases, with 15 bases between.

The J gene is TRBJ2-3, the V gene TRBV21-1. TRBV21-1 is annotated as a pseudogene. The CDR3 consists of 15 residues. This CDR3 is CASSKGPRVTDTQYF. In DNA form, the CDR3 reads TGTGCCAGCAGCAAAGGGCCAAGGGTAACAGATACGCAGTATTTT.

The chain employs TRBV19 and TRBJ2-5, with TRBD1 as a possible D gene (7 bases). Germline V gene data show CDR1 as LNHDA and CDR2 as SQIVND (reference sequence). The V gene lost 3 bases and the J gene lost 1 base, with 12 bases spanning the gap. This CDR3 is built from 15 residues. CDR3 region: CASSMAGGGQETQYF. In DNA, the CDR3 is TGTGCCAGTAGTATGGCAGGGGGAGGCCAAGAGACCCAGTACTTC.

The rearrangement links TRBV3-1 to TRBJ2-7; weak D call: TRBD2 (7 bases). With 4 bases removed from V and 7 bases from J, the gap between germline ends came to 17 bases. The CDR3 runs 14 residues. CDR1 and CDR2 from the germline V gene are LGHDT and YNNKEL (reference sequence). The CDR3 DNA follows: TGTGCCAGCAGCCTCGGGGGGCCCGGAAGGGAGCAGTACTTC. The encoded protein is CASSLGGPGREQYF.

CDR3 DNA sequence: TGTGCCAGCAGCTTCGGGACGGGACGCACTGCCGAGCAGTACTTC. This sequence encodes CASSFGTGRTAEQYF. The rearrangement links TRBV5-6 to TRBJ2-7, with D tentatively TRBD1 or TRBD2 (5 bases each). Germline V gives CDR1 SGHDT, CDR2 YYEEEE. The CDR3 spans 15 residues. The V end lost 2 bases, the J end lost 6 bases, and 18 bases lay between the germline ends.

This clonotype was recorded a few times. The V gene is TRBV27, the J gene TRBJ1-1, with D possibly matching TRBD1 (6 bases). V was cut by 0 bases and J by 5 bases, with 16 bases left in between. Germline V lookup: CDR1 MNHEY, CDR2 SMNVEV (reference sequence). The length of the CDR3 is 16 residues. The CDR3 protein is CASSLSPGRGYTEAFF. In DNA form, the CDR3 reads TGTGCCAGCAGTTTATCCCCGGGCAGGGGTTATACTGAAGCTTTCTTT.

The chain couples TRBV12-5 to TRBJ2-1; D remains ambiguous. This CDR3 comprises 17 residues. Trimming took off 0 bases at V and 2 bases at J, with 14 bases between the two ends. CDR1 LGHNT and CDR2 FRNRAP come from the germline V gene. CDR3 in amino acids: CASGLVRLGKAYNEQFF. CDR3 nucleotide sequence: TGTGCTAGTGGTTTGGTACGGTTGGGGAAAGCCTACAATGAGCAGTTCTTC.

This clonotype has ten or more counts. This chain uses TRBV12-3 or TRBV12-4 with TRBJ2-1; 9 bases map to TRBD1. With 6 bases clipped from V and 3 bases from J, the junction kept 6 bases outside the gene matches. The CDR3 runs to 15 residues. This CDR3 reads CASSEPDRGYNEQFF. CDR3 bases: TGTGCCAGCAGCGAACCGGACAGGGGCTACAATGAGCAGTTCTTC.

This clonotype turned up a few times. The chain joins TRBV11-2 to TRBJ2-3; D not resolved. CDR3 length: 15 amino acids. Trimming left V 1 base short and J 2 bases short, with 10 bases between. Germline V gives CDR1 SGHAT, CDR2 FQNNGV. CDR3 loop: CASSLVSHNTDTQYF. The CDR3 coding sequence is TGTGCCAGCAGCTTAGTGTCGCATAACACAGATACGCAGTATTTT.

There are a few counts of this clonotype. The rearrangement joins TRBV18 to TRBJ2-7; 7 bases agree with TRBD2. CDR3 length equals 14 residues. Trimming at V came to 3 bases and at J to 4 bases, leaving 6 bases not matched to a gene. CDR1 is KGHSH, CDR2 LQKENI, per germline. CDR3 in DNA: TGTGCCAGCTCACCGGCTAGCGGTTCGTACGAGCAGTACTTC. Encoded protein: CASSPASGSYEQYF.

This clonotype was seen a few times. The gene calls are TRBV20-1 and TRBJ1-4, with D hard to call. Germline V gives CDR1 DFQATT, CDR2 SNEGSKA (reference sequence). The CDR3 is 14 amino acids. V was pared by 6 bases and J by 5 bases, with 16 bases between. The CDR3 nucleotides are TGCAGTGCCCCAGAAGCAGTGGGGAATGAAAAACTGTTTTTT. Its protein product is CSAPEAVGNEKLFF.